The rows below give T cell receptor beta chains drawn from one sample of a study of T cells in Graves' hyperthyroidism and ophthalmopathy. TCRdb reanalysed the multiplex PCR reads using MiXCR and keeps one entry per CDR3 protein. The sample yields about 500,000 distinct CDR3 sequences, 15% to 20% seen once. Sequencing was done on a sample of blood. These receptors all stem from a woman aged 25-40 years with Graves' ophthalmopathy. Each CDR3 is given without its conserved first and last residue. Clone size appears in some rows only: once, few, many, or a class for an expanded clone.

V,J,size,CDR3
TRBV11-2,TRBJ2-1,many,ASSLSRYNEQF
TRBV3-1,TRBJ1-6,.,ASSQLTGGANSPLH
TRBV3-1,TRBJ1-5,many,ASSQAGDVGPQH
TRBV30,TRBJ1-1,many,AWAPRGWNTEAF
TRBV6-2/TRBV6-3,TRBJ1-5,.,ASSYRDRGHFRQPQH
TRBV28,TRBJ2-1,many,ASTPLAGDSYNEQF
TRBV20-1,TRBJ1-6,.,SASGQGNNSPLH
TRBV7-8,TRBJ2-1,many,ASSSQGAGGNEQF
TRBV29-1,TRBJ2-1,few,SVDGGTDNNEQF
TRBV28,TRBJ2-2,many,ASSRQGVGTGELF
TRBV3-1,TRBJ1-5,many,ASSQDSSNQPQH
TRBV5-1,TRBJ2-1,many,ASSTPEAGGWEF
TRBV7-3,TRBJ2-5,few,ASSLRRGQQETQY
TRBV6-5,.,few,ASSYWETQF
TRBV20-1,TRBJ2-1,.,SASGTGGVEQF
TRBV27,TRBJ2-3,many,ASSLTSGSSDTQY
TRBV28,TRBJ2-1,many,ASSLGLASEQF
TRBV7-2,TRBJ2-5,few,ASSLVETGQETQY
TRBV12-3/TRBV12-4,TRBJ2-5,.,ASSLTIETQY
TRBV18,TRBJ2-6,.,ASSALLGISGANVLT
TRBV7-2,TRBJ1-1,many,ASSFGAGAGEAF
TRBV9,TRBJ2-3,.,ASSASGSFPDTQY
TRBV6-1,TRBJ2-7,many,ASTGGTEQY
TRBV29-1,TRBJ2-7,few,SVEDQDRGSYEQY
TRBV28,TRBJ1-5,few,ASSLGGFNNQPQH
TRBV12-5,TRBJ2-1,many,ASQPTPGLAGGPIYNEQF
TRBV6-5,TRBJ1-1,.,ASSYGVHRNRMFVASNTEAF
TRBV7-9,TRBJ1-1,few,ASRHGTGLGPEAF
TRBV19,TRBJ1-2,.,ANRTDGHYGYT
TRBV7-9,TRBJ2-3,few,ASSFLFGRAPDTQY
TRBV2,TRBJ2-1,many,ASTEDRGAYNEQF
TRBV9,TRBJ2-3,.,ASSVGVSVTDTQY
TRBV12-3/TRBV12-4,TRBJ2-7,.,ASSLEGSGSYKQY
TRBV7-2,TRBJ2-7,many,ASSLTLADYEQY
TRBV7-2,TRBJ1-5,.,ASSSDPGGNSSQPQH